This TCR beta chain was profiled in a study of circulating CD8 cells and anti-PD-1 response in melanoma. By sample share, this clonotype is large. Its antigen is undetermined. Live CD3+CD8+TCRalphabeta+ cells were sorted into four subsets by PD-1 and/or TIGIT. This CDR3 region has 16 residues. The V segment lost 1 base and the J segment 2 bases; nucleotides outside the gene matches: 5. Germline CDR1 reads MGHRA; CDR2 reads YSYEKL. Broader study findings: Previously treated and treatment-naive patients were pooled together.

Using approximately 16 ng of total RNA, TCR libraries were made with the QIAseq Immune Repertoire TCR panel. TCRdb called the reads again in MiXCR, with one record for every CDR3 protein. Among 1,200 or so distinct CDR3 sequences, approximately 6% were seen once, and the ten largest hold approximately 11%. The receptor's source is a human donor with melanoma. The chain uses TRBV4-1 and TRBJ2-7, with 10 nucleotides matching TRBD2. This specimen was CD8+ T cells from PBMCs, taken at baseline or after one month of anti-PD-1 therapy (not recorded which). This CDR3 is CASSQVQLAGTYEQYF. Here the CDR3 DNA reads TGCGCCAGCAGCCAAGTTCAACTAGCGGGAACCTACGAGCAGTACTTC.